These T cell receptor beta chains were read from a single sample in a study of shared clonotypes between healthy human individuals. Only in-frame clones appear in the TCRdb table, and some are missing; sequencing was by immunoSEQ multiplex PCR. The table includes 2 million to 2.5 million clones, 90% to 95% detected once. Sequenced material: naive CD4+ T cells from PBMCs. The source of these receptors is a man between 18 and 35 years old in good health. Some clones in this sample may be carry-over from other donors' samples. CDR3s leave out the opening cysteine and the closing phenylalanine or tryptophan. Fields, in order: V gene, J gene, clone size, CDR3 protein. Size is omitted from some rows. Given values are once, few, many or a class for expanded clones.

v_gene: TRBV30
j_gene: -
abundance: -
CDR3aa: AWSGLSSYEQY

v_gene: TRBV19
j_gene: TRBJ1-5
abundance: -
CDR3aa: ASSILARGLRQPQH

v_gene: TRBV28
j_gene: TRBJ2-2
abundance: -
CDR3aa: ASQADYTGELF

v_gene: TRBV19
j_gene: TRBJ1-4
abundance: -
CDR3aa: ASSISSVDRGGEKLF

v_gene: TRBV6-5
j_gene: TRBJ1-2
abundance: few
CDR3aa: ASSQTPGTFYGYT

v_gene: TRBV27
j_gene: TRBJ2-7
abundance: -
CDR3aa: ASRLSGSYEQY

v_gene: TRBV4-1
j_gene: TRBJ2-2
abundance: -
CDR3aa: ASSQRTSGYTGELF

v_gene: TRBV9
j_gene: TRBJ2-3
abundance: -
CDR3aa: ASSQGLAGEGTDTQY

v_gene: TRBV7-2
j_gene: TRBJ1-1
abundance: -
CDR3aa: ASEPGRNTEAF

v_gene: TRBV19
j_gene: TRBJ1-5
abundance: -
CDR3aa: ASTPAKTVGNQPQH

v_gene: TRBV28
j_gene: TRBJ1-2
abundance: once
CDR3aa: ASSPPAGGHGYT

v_gene: TRBV15
j_gene: TRBJ2-5
abundance: -
CDR3aa: ATSRDLSRGTQY

v_gene: TRBV21-1
j_gene: TRBJ1-5
abundance: few
CDR3aa: ASSKVMVGDRGLQPQH

v_gene: TRBV28
j_gene: TRBJ2-5
abundance: once
CDR3aa: ASSLGDRGPETQY

v_gene: TRBV21-1
j_gene: TRBJ1-5
abundance: -
CDR3aa: ASTGPRGNQPQH

v_gene: TRBV5-1
j_gene: TRBJ2-7
abundance: once
CDR3aa: ASSLATGDYEQY

v_gene: TRBV21-1
j_gene: TRBJ2-7
abundance: -
CDR3aa: ASSNGQALAYEQY

v_gene: TRBV28
j_gene: TRBJ1-6
abundance: -
CDR3aa: ASSFPYSSPLH

v_gene: TRBV28
j_gene: TRBJ1-1
abundance: -
CDR3aa: ASKSGGVGMNTEAF

v_gene: TRBV4-1
j_gene: TRBJ1-1
abundance: -
CDR3aa: ASSQVSPETGRDTEAF

v_gene: TRBV2
j_gene: TRBJ2-5
abundance: -
CDR3aa: ASSLSGTSIRTQY

v_gene: TRBV5-5
j_gene: TRBJ2-7
abundance: -
CDR3aa: ASSYQGPLYEQY

v_gene: TRBV28
j_gene: TRBJ2-3
abundance: -
CDR3aa: ASSLLGAQATYTQY

v_gene: TRBV28
j_gene: TRBJ1-2
abundance: -
CDR3aa: ASSFSTGGINYGYT

v_gene: TRBV27
j_gene: TRBJ1-2
abundance: -
CDR3aa: ASKGEAYGYT

v_gene: TRBV19
j_gene: TRBJ2-1
abundance: -
CDR3aa: ASSPRTIFSEQF

v_gene: TRBV28
j_gene: TRBJ2-7
abundance: -
CDR3aa: ASSEGGTLGFEQY

v_gene: TRBV5-1
j_gene: TRBJ2-7
abundance: -
CDR3aa: ASSGRQGTSYEQY

v_gene: TRBV19
j_gene: TRBJ1-4
abundance: -
CDR3aa: ASSIVRTGEKLF

v_gene: TRBV7-8
j_gene: TRBJ1-1
abundance: -
CDR3aa: ASSLLGDTEAF

v_gene: TRBV11-2
j_gene: TRBJ2-1
abundance: -
CDR3aa: ASSLEFSEQF

v_gene: TRBV9
j_gene: TRBJ2-3
abundance: -
CDR3aa: ASSVQGNPGTDTQY

v_gene: TRBV7-9
j_gene: TRBJ2-5
abundance: -
CDR3aa: ASRQAGQETQY

v_gene: TRBV7-9
j_gene: TRBJ2-2
abundance: once
CDR3aa: ASSPLLTSGRTGELF

v_gene: TRBV29-1
j_gene: TRBJ1-4
abundance: -
CDR3aa: SATILNEKLF